Listed here are 31 T cell receptor beta chains from one sample, sequenced in a study of identical twins. TCRdb passed the 5' RACE reads through MiXCR, listing each CDR3 protein once. The data show fewer than 800,000 distinct CDR3 sequences, 7% to 7.5% seen once. A further study also used this sample, focusing on yellow fever vaccine responses in identical twins.

The sequenced sample was PBMCs. Every receptor here comes from a woman between 18 and 30 years old in good health.

This clonotype was seen more than once but under ten times. This rearrangement joins TRBV28 to TRBJ2-1; 12 bases are shared with TRBD2. The CDR3 extends over 17 amino acids. Trimming took 7 bases from V and 2 from J; bases not matched to a gene: 9. CDR1 and CDR2 from the germline V gene are MDHEN and SYDVKM. The CDR3 region has the DNA TGTGCCAGCACCCGAACGTCTAGCGGGGGGGCCTACAATGAGCAGTTCTTC. Translation: CASTRTSSGGAYNEQFF.

This clonotype was detected ten times or more. The chain has TRBV5-1 and TRBJ2-7; TRBD1 matches at 10 bases. This CDR3 comprises 14 residues. Germline V gene sequence: CDR1 SGHRS, CDR2 YFSETQ. V lost 4 bases to trimming and J lost 7 bases; unmatched junction nucleotides: 8. The CDR3 here is CASSPRTGGEEQYF. DNA of the CDR3: TGCGCCAGCAGCCCAAGGACAGGGGGAGAAGAGCAGTACTTC. Full variable domain (outside the CDR3, taken from reference TRBV5-1 and TRBJ2-7): KAGVTQTPRYLIKTRGQQVTLSCSPISGHRSVSWYQQTPGQGLQFLFEYFSETQRNKGNFPGRFSGRQFSNSRSEMNVSTLELGDSALYLCASSPRTGGEEQYFGPGTRLTVT.

This clonotype appeared many times. The rearrangement joins TRBV28 to TRBJ2-1; D unclear. CDR1 is MDHEN and CDR2 is SYDVKM in the germline V gene. This CDR3 has 13 amino acids. The V gene lost 5 bases and the J gene lost 0 bases, with 5 bases spanning the gap. The CDR3 DNA reads as TGTGCCAGCAGTATTACCTCCTACAATGAGCAGTTCTTC. Translated, it gives CASSITSYNEQFF. The full variable domain, its missing parts supplied by reference TRBV28 and TRBJ2-1, is DVKVTQSSRYLVKRTGEKVFLECVQDMDHENMFWYRQDPGLGLRLIYFSYDVKMKEKGDIPEGYSVSREKKERFSLILESASTNQTSMYLCASSITSYNEQFFGPGTRLTVL.

This chain joins TRBV15 and TRBJ1-5; 9 positions agree with TRBD1. Germline V gives CDR1 LNHNV, CDR2 YYDKDF (reference sequence). The CDR3 runs to 15 residues. V lost 3 bases to trimming and J lost 7 bases; unmatched junction nucleotides: 7. The CDR3: CATSREQGAGQPQHF. The CDR3 DNA sequence: TGTGCCACCAGCAGGGAACAGGGGGCCGGGCAGCCCCAGCATTTT.

J is TRBJ2-7 and V is TRBV7-6, with TRBD2 identical over 9 bases. Germline values: CDR1 SGHVS, CDR2 FNYEAQ. J was trimmed by 1 base and V by 3 bases; bases with no gene match: 7. The CDR3 consists of 16 residues. CDR3 in amino acids: CASSFLAGAVSYEQYF. DNA of the CDR3: TGTGCCAGCAGCTTTTTAGCGGGAGCGGTATCCTACGAGCAGTACTTC.

The table lists this clonotype with a few counts. This sequence joins TRBV4-1 and TRBJ2-7; a possible D gene is TRBD2 (6 bases). V lost 4 bases and J lost 2, with 9 bases in between. This CDR3 spans 13 amino acids. CDR1 and CDR2 from the germline V gene are MGHRA and YSYEKL. The CDR3 region has the DNA TGCGCCAGCAGCCCGGCGGGAACCTACGAGCAGTACGTC. This translates into CASSPAGTYEQYV.

The chain joins TRBV24-1 to TRBJ1-5; no clear D gene. Germline CDR1 is KGHDR and CDR2 is SFDVKD. The V end lost 2 bases, the J end lost 2 bases, and 12 bases lay between the germline ends. This CDR3 is built from 16 residues. CDR3 protein: CATSDWKGDRNQPQHF. In nucleotides, the CDR3 is TGTGCCACCAGTGATTGGAAGGGTGATCGCAATCAGCCCCAGCATTTT.

This clonotype was recorded at least ten times. The chain has TRBV27 and TRBJ2-1; 9 nucleotides line up with TRBD2. This CDR3 is built from 16 residues. V was pared by 1 base and J by 5 bases, with 6 bases of the junction left unmatched. Germline V gives CDR1 MNHEY, CDR2 SMNVEV (reference sequence). The CDR3 DNA is TGTGCCAGCAGTTTATGGGGCGGGAGGGCAAACAATGAGCAGTTCTTC. This encodes CASSLWGGRANNEQFF.

The chain couples TRBV7-8 to TRBJ2-1, with D hard to call. This CDR3 has 13 amino acids. Per germline, CDR1 SGHVS and CDR2 FQNEAQ. The V end lost 5 bases, the J end lost 9 bases, and 14 bases lay between the germline ends. The CDR3 DNA reads as TGTGCCAGCAGCCCCGAGCTAGTGGGTGAGCAGTTCTTC. Translating it yields CASSPELVGEQFF.

The J gene is TRBJ1-1, the V gene TRBV27, with TRBD1 matching over 11 bases. The CDR3 has 18 residues. In germline, CDR1 is MNHEY, CDR2 SMNVEV (reference sequence). Trimming cost V 5 bases and J 1 base; bases outside gene matches: 12. The CDR3 DNA reads as TGTGCCAGCAGTCACGCCCGGGACAGGGGGAGCTGGAACACTGAAGCTTTCTTT. Amino acid sequence: CASSHARDRGSWNTEAFF.

This CDR3 reads CATSDTGTGNEKLFF. The CDR3 DNA sequence: TGTGCCACCAGTGATACCGGGACAGGGAATGAAAAACTGTTTTTT. This chain connects TRBV24-1 to TRBJ1-4, with 9 nucleotides matching TRBD1. CDR1 is KGHDR, CDR2 SFDVKD, per germline. The CDR3 runs 15 residues. The junction had 3 bases not matched to a gene; V was cut back by 3 bases and J by 5 bases.

This clonotype was detected many times. J is TRBJ2-7 and V is TRBV2; 9 positions agree with TRBD1. V dropped 6 bases and J dropped 0; count of bases not matched to a gene: 3. Per germline, CDR1 SNHLY and CDR2 FYNNEI. This CDR3 is built from 14 residues. The DNA for the CDR3 is TGTGCCAGCAGGGGACAGGGCAGCTCCTACGAGCAGTACTTC. This translates into CASRGQGSSYEQYF.

This clonotype was observed a few times. The CDR3 DNA reads as TGTGCCAGCAGGAAACGACAGGGGGCTAATGAGCAGTTCTTC. It encodes CASRKRQGANEQFF. The chain carries TRBV2 and TRBJ2-1; 10 positions match TRBD1. CDR1 is SNHLY, CDR2 FYNNEI, per germline. The CDR3 is 14 residues long. V gave up 6 bases and J gave up 7 bases; unmatched junction bases: 6. Supplemented by reference TRBV2 and TRBJ2-1, the full variable domain reads EPEVTQTPSHQVTQMGQEVILRCVPISNHLYFYWYRQILGQKVEFLVSFYNNEISEKSEIFDDQFSVERPDGSNFTLKIRSTKLEDSAMYFCASRKRQGANEQFFGPGTRLTVL.

In its sample, this clonotype was seen many times. The J gene is TRBJ2-4, the V gene TRBV4-1; D may be TRBD1 or TRBD2 (5 bases each). Germline V gene data show CDR1 as MGHRA and CDR2 as YSYEKL. V was pared by 2 bases and J by 9 bases, with 14 bases between. The CDR3 sequence is 14 residues long. The CDR3 DNA reads TGCGCCAGCAGCCAACCTCTTAGGGACCCCATTCAGTACTTC. It codes for CASSQPLRDPIQYF.

This clonotype was seen a few times. This chain's CDR3 is CASSFRAGYTF. The CDR3 DNA is TGTGCCAGCAGTTTCAGGGCTGGCTACACCTTC. The rearrangement links TRBV12-3 or TRBV12-4 to TRBJ1-2; TRBD1 might be the D (5 bases). V lost 3 bases to trimming and J lost 7 bases, with 6 bases between them. The CDR3 sequence is 11 residues long.

This clonotype was found a few times. The chain employs TRBV11-2 and TRBJ1-6, with D possibly matching TRBD1 (6 bases). The germline CDR1 and CDR2 sequences are SGHAT and FQNNGV. V dropped 5 bases and J dropped 7 bases, with 15 bases sitting between them. This CDR3 is 15 amino acids long. The CDR3: CASSNTLGGNSPLHF. In DNA form, the CDR3 reads TGTGCCAGCAGCAATACCCTAGGGGGGAATTCACCCCTCCACTTT.

This clonotype was counted ten times or more. CDR3 in DNA: TGCGCCAGCAGCCCACCCGACAGGGTAGGGCAAGAGACCCAGTACTTC. It translates to CASSPPDRVGQETQYF. This chain connects TRBV4-1 to TRBJ2-5; TRBD1 matches at 7 bases. After removal of 4 bases from V and 2 bases from J, the junction contained 10 bases not matched to a gene. This CDR3 is built from 16 residues. Germline V CDR1 and CDR2: MGHRA, YSYEKL.

The sample holds a few counts of this clonotype. The CDR3 loop is CASSGRGRGTDTQYF. The CDR3 DNA reads TGTGCCAGCAGCGGAAGGGGGCGCGGCACAGATACGCAGTATTTT. The V and J genes are TRBV27 and TRBJ2-3, with 7 bases aligning to TRBD1. V was clipped by 6 bases and J by 1 base; unmatched bases: 7. Germline CDR1 is MNHEY and CDR2 is SMNVEV (reference sequence). This CDR3 has 15 residues.

There are a few counts of this clonotype. This chain links TRBV27 with TRBJ2-1, with 9 bases aligning to TRBD1. The CDR3 covers 15 residues. Germline CDR1 and CDR2: MNHEY and SMNVEV (reference sequence). V dropped 6 bases and J dropped 8; count of bases not matched to a gene: 11. The CDR3 loop reads CASRDLTGGIDEQFF. The CDR3 DNA sequence: TGTGCCAGCAGGGATCTGACAGGGGGTATAGATGAGCAGTTCTTC.

This clonotype was picked up many times. This chain uses TRBV18 with TRBJ1-1; a possible D gene is TRBD1 (5 bases). From germline, CDR1 is KGHSH and CDR2 LQKENI. The V end lost 3 bases, the J end lost 1 base, and 15 bases lay between the germline ends. The CDR3 spans 16 residues. DNA for the CDR3: TGTGCCAGCTCACCCCGCTCGGGACGGACGAACACTGAAGCTTTCTTT. Its protein is CASSPRSGRTNTEAFF.

This clonotype was counted many times. The CDR3 here is CASSPPSQGFSYEQYF. CDR3 nucleotides: TGCGCCAGCAGCCCTCCTTCACAGGGGTTCTCCTACGAGCAGTACTTC. V gene TRBV5-1 combines with J gene TRBJ2-7, with 7 bases that match TRBD1. Germline CDR1 SGHRS, CDR2 YFSETQ. Losses at the gene ends were 4 bases for V and 0 bases for J; bases not matched to a gene: 10. CDR3 length: 16 amino acids.

The chain employs TRBV10-3 and TRBJ2-5, with D uncertain. Germline CDR1 ENHRY, CDR2 SYGVKD. Trimming took 3 bases from V and 5 from J, leaving 10 bases between them. This CDR3 region has 13 residues. The CDR3 region is CAISEDVEETQYF. CDR3 in DNA: TGTGCCATCAGTGAAGATGTTGAGGAGACCCAGTACTTC.

This clonotype was seen repeatedly, ten times or more. The chain uses TRBV14 and TRBJ1-1; D ambiguous. The length of the CDR3 is 13 residues. The germline V gene encodes CDR1 SGHDN and CDR2 FVKESK. V lost 1 base to trimming and J lost 1 base, with 4 bases between them. The CDR3 region is CASSQVRNTEAFF. DNA for the CDR3: TGTGCCAGCAGCCAAGTAAGGAACACTGAAGCTTTCTTT.

Many counts were recorded for this clonotype. V usage is TRBV12-3 or TRBV12-4 and J usage is TRBJ1-5; a possible D gene is TRBD1 (5 bases). The V end lost 3 bases, the J end lost 3 bases, and 12 bases lay between the germline ends. The CDR3 is 15 residues long. DNA for the CDR3: TGTGCCAGCAGTTTTTGGCAGGGCCCCAATCAGCCCCAGCATTTT. It codes for CASSFWQGPNQPQHF.

V and J are TRBV4-1 and TRBJ1-2; maybe TRBD1 (5 bases). The V gene lost 0 bases and the J gene lost 2 bases, with 13 bases spanning the gap. The CDR3 contains 16 residues. Germline CDR1 and CDR2: MGHRA and YSYEKL. The CDR3 protein is CASSQDRGGANYGYTF. The CDR3, as DNA: TGCGCCAGCAGCCAAGATCGGGGGGGTGCGAACTATGGCTACACCTTC.

This clonotype was recorded at least ten times. V usage is TRBV29-1 and J usage is TRBJ2-5; D unclear. This CDR3 has 14 amino acids. V lost 6 bases, J lost 5 bases, and 19 bases lay in between. Germline CDR1 is SQVTM and CDR2 is ANQGSEA. The CDR3 coding sequence is TGCAGCGTGACCGAAATGGCGGTCCGGGAGACCCAGTACTTC. Encoded protein: CSVTEMAVRETQYF.

This clonotype occurred many times. The chain carries TRBV19 and TRBJ1-2, with D unclear. This CDR3 is 16 amino acids long. Germline loops: CDR1 LNHDA, CDR2 SQIVND (reference sequence). V gave up 6 bases and J gave up 2 bases, with 19 bases separating them. The CDR3 spells CASSLRAAIANYGYTF. The CDR3 nucleotides read TGTGCCAGTAGCTTGCGGGCAGCCATCGCCAACTATGGCTACACCTTC.

In this sample, this clonotype turned up many times. The chain links TRBV3-1 to TRBJ2-1, with D perhaps matching TRBD1 or TRBD2 (6 bases each). The length of the CDR3 is 16 residues. V was clipped by 0 bases and J by 6 bases, with 15 bases between them. Per the germline V gene, CDR1 is LGHDT and CDR2 is YNNKEL (reference sequence). In DNA form, the CDR3 reads TGTGCCAGCAGCCAAGATCGAACAGGGAGGATCAATGAGCAGTTCTTC. The encoded protein is CASSQDRTGRINEQFF.

This chain connects TRBV7-6 to TRBJ2-1, with a weak D call TRBD2 (6 bases). The ends were cut back, 5 bases at V and 10 bases at J, with 15 bases in the middle. The CDR3 totals 13 residues. CDR1 SGHVS and CDR2 FNYEAQ come from the germline V gene. CDR3 DNA: TGTGCCAGCAGCCCGAACGGGGCGGGGGAGCAGTTCTTC. Translating it yields CASSPNGAGEQFF.

This clonotype was seen at least ten times. CDR3 sequence: CASSTTGSSYEQYF. CDR3 in DNA: TGTGCCAGCAGCACTACAGGGAGCTCCTACGAGCAGTACTTC. The rearrangement uses TRBV7-2 and TRBJ2-7; D is perhaps TRBD1 (6 bases). CDR1 is SGHTA, CDR2 FQGNSA, per germline. This CDR3 has 14 residues. Trimming removed 5 bases at V and 0 bases at J, with 11 bases between.

This clonotype has just a few counts. V is TRBV2 and J is TRBJ2-1; TRBD2 matches at 8 bases. Germline V lookup: CDR1 SNHLY, CDR2 FYNNEI. J gave up 6 bases and V 3 bases, and 7 bases lay outside the gene matches. The CDR3 totals 15 residues. This CDR3 is CASSDGLARANEQFF. For the CDR3, the DNA is TGTGCCAGCAGTGATGGACTAGCCAGGGCCAATGAGCAGTTCTTC. Based on the CDR3 plus reference TRBV2 and TRBJ2-1, the full variable domain is EPEVTQTPSHQVTQMGQEVILRCVPISNHLYFYWYRQILGQKVEFLVSFYNNEISEKSEIFDDQFSVERPDGSNFTLKIRSTKLEDSAMYFCASSDGLARANEQFFGPGTRLTVL.